The sequence of this T cell receptor beta chain was determined in a study of blood T cell repertoires in COVID-19. Study in general: From T cells, B-cell-depleted T cells, or PBMCs came the material, which was cDNA or gDNA.

The germline gives CDR1 LGHNA, CDR2 YSLEER. The CDR3 loop spans 14 amino acids. The V and J ends lost 1 base and 4 bases respectively, with 11 bases between them. Per the original methods: Estimation of nucleated cell counts was performed using reference gene primer amplification. Libraries were prepared by immunoSEQ multiplex PCR; TCRdb keeps only in-frame clonotypes and omits some of them. That table furnishes V, J and clone size, whereas the DNA furnished D and trimming. The table shows about 220,000 clones, with roughly 80% occurring only once. Details on this clone: Other DNA sequences within the sample encode an identical CDR3.

The sequenced sample was peripheral blood. V and J are TRBV4-3 and TRBJ2-7; TRBD1 might be the D (6 bases). This receptor was obtained from a human donor in a cohort sampled during active COVID-19. The CDR3 region has the DNA TGCGCCAGCAGCCAAGGCACAGGGAGATACGAGCAGTACTTC. It encodes CASSQGTGRYEQYF.